The source of this T cell receptor beta chain is a study of shared clonotypes between healthy human individuals. Study-wide findings and caveats: Sampling included only blood; tissue repertoires likely differ.

The data were produced by immunoSEQ multiplex PCR, yet TCRdb's version contains in-frame clones alone and is incomplete. The sample lists around 500,000 clones, 79% seen once, with 12% in the top ten. Worth noting for this clone: Its specificity is unknown.

CDR3 size: 15 residues. Per germline, CDR1 LNHDA and CDR2 SQIVND (reference sequence). Trimming took off 1 base at V and 3 bases at J, with 10 bases between the two ends. This chain connects TRBV19 to TRBJ1-5; no clear D. Sequencing used PBMCs. This TCR came from a woman between 40 and 55 years old in good health. Some clones in this sample may be carry-over from other donors' samples. The CDR3 region is CASSIVGSLNQPQHF. The CDR3 nucleotides read TGTGCCAGTAGTATAGTTGGCAGCCTCAATCAGCCCCAGCATTTT.